These 9 T cell receptor beta chains share one sample of origin, sequenced in a study of T cell responses to AZD1222 COVID-19 vaccine (dated by TCRdb to the early 2020s). The sample's time point label, in plain terms: baseline before first vaccination. The library was built by means of the immunoSEQ multiplex PCR assay. This immuneACCESS table, as held by TCRdb, lists in-frame sequences with V and J called but not all clones. Of the missing ones, under half trace to an unresolved V gene in checked studies; the others have no known cause. In all, the sample holds about 100,000 clones, and around nine tenths of those were seen once. The top ten hold 16% of the sample. The sequenced sample was peripheral blood, obtained on day 0 of AZD1222 vaccination. The receptors were sampled from an adult in good health.

This clone has only a few counts. The chain uses TRBV5-6 and TRBJ2-7, with TRBD1 identical over 10 bases. Looked up from germline, CDR1 is SGHDT and CDR2 is YYEEEE. V shed 3 bases and J 1 base; nucleotides not matched to a gene: 1. The CDR3 spans 14 residues. CDR3 DNA: TGTGCCAGCAGCTGGGGACAGGGGTCCTACGAGCAGTACTTC. Amino acids: CASSWGQGSYEQYF.

The chain joins TRBV11-3 to TRBJ2-3; D remains unclear. This CDR3 comprises 15 residues. Trimming removed 1 base from V and 2 bases from J, with 10 bases in between. The germline V gene has CDR1 SGHNT and CDR2 YENEEA. The CDR3 DNA reads TGTGCCAGCAGCTTAGGGATAGGTGACACAGATACGCAGTATTTT. It yields the protein CASSLGIGDTDTQYF.

The chain carries TRBV6-5 and TRBJ2-2; D is possibly TRBD1 (6 bases). CDR3 length: 14 amino acids. With 5 bases removed from V and 6 bases from J, the gap between germline ends came to 13 bases. Germline V gene data show CDR1 as MNHEY and CDR2 as SVGAGI. The CDR3 loop is CASSRPGAPGELFF. The CDR3 nucleotides are TGTGCCAGCAGTCGTCCAGGGGCACCCGGGGAGCTGTTTTTT.

This clone was counted only a few times. The chain carries TRBV5-1 and TRBJ2-7, with a possible D match to TRBD2 (5 bases). Trimming removed 4 bases from V and 9 bases from J, with 20 bases in between. Germline V gene data show CDR1 as SGHRS and CDR2 as YFSETQ. CDR3 length: 14 residues. The CDR3 here is CASSERDSEYRQYF. The DNA for the CDR3 is TGCGCCAGCAGCGAGAGGGATTCCGAATATCGGCAGTACTTC.

The CDR3 loop reads CASSEVHLAGYNEQFF. The CDR3 coding sequence is TGTGCCAGCAGTGAAGTTCATCTAGCTGGCTACAATGAGCAGTTCTTC. The rearrangement joins TRBV25-1 to TRBJ2-1, with TRBD2 as a possible D gene (5 bases). The CDR3 has 16 amino acids. V was pared by 2 bases and J by 3 bases, with 14 bases between. Germline CDR1 is MGHDK and CDR2 is SYGVNS.

The rearrangement joins TRBV19 to TRBJ1-1; D is perhaps TRBD1 (5 bases). V lost 5 bases to trimming and J lost 5 bases, with 12 bases between them. The CDR3 covers 13 residues. Germline loops: CDR1 LNHDA, CDR2 SQIVND (reference sequence). In DNA, the CDR3 is TGTGCCAGTAGTGTTAACCGGGGGACTGAAGCTTTCTTT. It yields the protein CASSVNRGTEAFF.

The chain couples TRBV5-6 to TRBJ2-5; 7 bases map to TRBD1. Germline lookup yields CDR1 SGHDT and CDR2 YYEEEE. V lost 2 bases to trimming and J lost 0 bases; unmatched junction nucleotides: 1. The CDR3 spans 14 residues. CDR3 protein: CASSFGTDQETQYF. The CDR3 DNA follows: TGTGCCAGCAGCTTTGGGACAGACCAAGAGACCCAGTACTTC.

J is TRBJ1-3 and V is TRBV3-1 (or the pseudogene TRBV3-2); D is possibly TRBD1 (5 bases). Germline V gives CDR1 LGHDT, CDR2 YNNKEL (reference sequence). The CDR3 is made up of 18 amino acids. V was pared by 4 bases and J by 1 base, with 20 bases between. The CDR3 sequence is CASSLQGAGQGSGNTIYF. CDR3 nucleotide sequence: TGTGCCAGCAGCCTCCAGGGAGCAGGACAAGGATCTGGAAACACCATATATTTT.

The chain has TRBV7-2 and TRBJ2-7; TRBD2 aligns across 9 bases. Germline V CDR1 and CDR2: SGHTA, FQGNSA. CDR3 length equals 16 residues. The V segment lost 0 bases and the J segment 3 bases; nucleotides outside the gene matches: 6. The CDR3, as DNA: TGTGCCAGCAGCTTAGCTTGGGCGGGGGGGCTCTACGAGCAGTACTTC. It translates to CASSLAWAGGLYEQYF.